This entry is about one T cell receptor (beta chain). This specimen belongs to a study of Ad26.COV2.S vaccination and SARS-CoV-2 variants. Across the study: The vaccine Ad26.COV2.S was put into the muscle once, or twice with 56 days between.

Treatment denoted: roughly 19 received Ad26.COV2.S at low or high dose, single or two shots; several received placebo; per-sample allocation not given. On day 63 after the first injection, vaccine and placebo recipients gave samples. Recruitment in Boston yielded a donor of adult age, 18-55 years. Assay used: immunoSEQ multiplex PCR; TCRdb lists only in-frame clones, some missing. This table holds some 350,000 clones, 85% to 90% found once. The germline CDR1 and CDR2 sequences are LNHDA and SQIVND (reference sequence). The V end lost 4 bases, the J end lost 1 base, and 13 bases lay between the germline ends. The CDR3 has 15 amino acids.

The rearrangement joins TRBV19 to TRBJ1-1; D is possibly TRBD1 (6 bases). Here the sequenced sample was peripheral blood, taken in a trial of Ad26.COV2.S vaccine versus placebo. The source is a person aged 18 to 59 who received the Ad26.COV2.S COVID-19 vaccine or a placebo. The CDR3 DNA reads TGTGCCAGTAGTAAAGGGGACACCGGGAACACTGAAGCTTTCTTT. Its translation is CASSKGDTGNTEAFF.